The entry that follows covers one T cell receptor (beta chain) sequence. The target antigen is unknown. The source of the sample is a study of radiation and T cells in renal cell carcinoma. General study points: No pretreatment tumor biopsies were available for baseline clonotypes.

The time point here: baseline pretreatment blood. Treatment meaning: 15 Gy SBRT to primary tumor, nephrectomy 4 weeks later. This renal cell carcinoma was of the clear cell type. Method: immunoSEQ multiplex PCR; TCRdb's copy keeps in-frame clones and lacks some. The repertoire holds 100,000 to 150,000 clones, with around 80% as singletons. Germline CDR1 SGHRS, CDR2 YFSETQ. This CDR3 comprises 18 residues. Trimming at V came to 4 bases and at J to 2 bases, leaving 16 bases not matched to a gene. The receptor comes from a woman aged 55 to 70 with renal cell carcinoma. The chain uses TRBV5-1 and TRBJ2-3; 7 bases agree with TRBD1. Sequenced here: blood, sampled from a patient whose treatment included radiotherapy and nephrectomy. As DNA, the CDR3 is TGCGCCAGCAGCCCCACAGGGGTCGGTGTACGGACCACAGATACGCAGTATTTT. Translating gives CASSPTGVGVRTTDTQYF.